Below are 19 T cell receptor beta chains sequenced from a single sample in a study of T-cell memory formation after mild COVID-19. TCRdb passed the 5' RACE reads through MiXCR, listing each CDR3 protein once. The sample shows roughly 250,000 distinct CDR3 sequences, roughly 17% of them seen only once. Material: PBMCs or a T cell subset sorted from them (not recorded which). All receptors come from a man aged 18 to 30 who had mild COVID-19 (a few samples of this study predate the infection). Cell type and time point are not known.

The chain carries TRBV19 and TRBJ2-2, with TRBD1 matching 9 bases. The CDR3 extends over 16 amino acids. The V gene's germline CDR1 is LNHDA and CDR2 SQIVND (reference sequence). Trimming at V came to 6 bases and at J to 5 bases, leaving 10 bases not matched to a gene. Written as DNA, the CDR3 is TGTGCCAGTAGAGACCTCGGACAGGGGATGACCGGGGAGCTGTTTTTT. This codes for CASRDLGQGMTGELFF.

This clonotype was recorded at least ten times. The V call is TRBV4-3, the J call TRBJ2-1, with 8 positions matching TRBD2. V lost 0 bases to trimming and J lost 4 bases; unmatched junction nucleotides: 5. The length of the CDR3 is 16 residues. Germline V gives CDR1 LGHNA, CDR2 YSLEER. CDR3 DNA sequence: TGCGCCAGCAGCCAAGATACGGGGGGGTCTTACAATGAGCAGTTCTTC. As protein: CASSQDTGGSYNEQFF.

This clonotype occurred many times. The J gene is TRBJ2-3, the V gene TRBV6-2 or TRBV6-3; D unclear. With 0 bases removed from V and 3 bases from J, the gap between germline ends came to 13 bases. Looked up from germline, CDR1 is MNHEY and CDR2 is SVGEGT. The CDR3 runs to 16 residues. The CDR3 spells CASSYSGLGHTDTQYF. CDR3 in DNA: TGTGCCAGCAGTTACTCGGGTCTAGGTCATACAGATACGCAGTATTTT.

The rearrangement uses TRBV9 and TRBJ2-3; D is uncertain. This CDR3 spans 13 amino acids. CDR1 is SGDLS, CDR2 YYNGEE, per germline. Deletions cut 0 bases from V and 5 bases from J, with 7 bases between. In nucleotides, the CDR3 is TGTGCCAGCAGCGTAGCAGGAGAAGATACGCAGTATTTT. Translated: CASSVAGEDTQYF.

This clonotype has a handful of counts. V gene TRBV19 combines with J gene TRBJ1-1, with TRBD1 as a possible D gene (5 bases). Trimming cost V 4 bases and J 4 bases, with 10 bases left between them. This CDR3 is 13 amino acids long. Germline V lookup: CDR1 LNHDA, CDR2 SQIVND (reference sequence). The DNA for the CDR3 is TGTGCCAGTAGTACGAACAGGATCACTGAAGCTTTCTTT. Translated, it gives CASSTNRITEAFF.

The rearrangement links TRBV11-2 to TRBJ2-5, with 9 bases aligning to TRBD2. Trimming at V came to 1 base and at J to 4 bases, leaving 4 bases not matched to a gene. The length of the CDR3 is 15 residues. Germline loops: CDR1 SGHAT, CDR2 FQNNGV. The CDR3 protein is CASSLGSSGIETQYF. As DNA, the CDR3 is TGTGCCAGCAGCTTAGGTTCTAGCGGGATAGAGACCCAGTACTTC.

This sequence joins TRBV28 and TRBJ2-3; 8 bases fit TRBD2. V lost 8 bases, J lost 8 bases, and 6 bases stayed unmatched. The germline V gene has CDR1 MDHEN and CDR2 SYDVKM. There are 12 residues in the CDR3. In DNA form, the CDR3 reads TGTGCCAGCCTTTCGGGGGGGGCTACGCAGTATTTT. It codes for CASLSGGATQYF.

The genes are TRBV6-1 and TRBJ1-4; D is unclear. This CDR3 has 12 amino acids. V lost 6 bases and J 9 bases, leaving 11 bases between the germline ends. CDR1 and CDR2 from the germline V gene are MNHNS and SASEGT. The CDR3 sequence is CASSWTFQKLFF. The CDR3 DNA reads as TGTGCCAGCAGCTGGACCTTCCAAAAACTGTTTTTT.

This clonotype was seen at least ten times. This CDR3 is CASSYSEGAEKLFF. CDR3 nucleotide sequence: TGTGCCAGCAGTTACTCGGAGGGTGCGGAAAAACTGTTTTTT. V usage is TRBV6-6 and J usage is TRBJ1-4; D unresolved. The germline V gene has CDR1 MNHNY and CDR2 SVGAGI (reference sequence). This CDR3 comprises 14 residues. V dropped 0 bases and J dropped 8 bases, with 10 bases sitting between them.

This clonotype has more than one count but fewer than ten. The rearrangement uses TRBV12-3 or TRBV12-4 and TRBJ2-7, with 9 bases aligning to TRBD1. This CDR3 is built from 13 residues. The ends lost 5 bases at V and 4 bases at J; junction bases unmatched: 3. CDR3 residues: CASSNRGLYEQYF. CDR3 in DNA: TGTGCCAGCAGTAACAGGGGGCTATACGAGCAGTACTTC.

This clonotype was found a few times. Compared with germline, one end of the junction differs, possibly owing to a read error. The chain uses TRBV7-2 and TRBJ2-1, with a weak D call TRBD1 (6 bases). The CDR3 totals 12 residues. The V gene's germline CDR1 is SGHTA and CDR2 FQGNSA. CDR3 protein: CASSLVRGRGIF. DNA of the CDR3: TGTGCCAGCAGCTTAGTCAGGGGTCGGGGAATCTTC.

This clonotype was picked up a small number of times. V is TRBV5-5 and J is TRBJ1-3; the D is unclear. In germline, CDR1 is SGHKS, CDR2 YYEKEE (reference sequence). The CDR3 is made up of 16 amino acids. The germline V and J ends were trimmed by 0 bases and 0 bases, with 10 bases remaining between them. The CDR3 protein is CASSLALPFSGNTIYF. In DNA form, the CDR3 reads TGTGCCAGCAGCTTGGCCCTCCCCTTCTCTGGAAACACCATATATTTT.

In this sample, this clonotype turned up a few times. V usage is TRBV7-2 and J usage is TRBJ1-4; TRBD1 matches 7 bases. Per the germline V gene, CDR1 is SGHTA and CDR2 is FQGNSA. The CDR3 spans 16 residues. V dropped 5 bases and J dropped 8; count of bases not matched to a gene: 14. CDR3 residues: CASSPPRRQGGEKLFF. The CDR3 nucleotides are TGTGCCAGCAGCCCCCCCCGAAGACAGGGAGGAGAAAAACTGTTTTTT.

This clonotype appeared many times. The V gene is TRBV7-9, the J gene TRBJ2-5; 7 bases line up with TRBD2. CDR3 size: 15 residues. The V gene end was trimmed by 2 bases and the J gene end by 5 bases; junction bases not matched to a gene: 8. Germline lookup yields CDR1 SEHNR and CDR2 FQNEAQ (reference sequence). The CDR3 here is CASSLPTRGEETQYF. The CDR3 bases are TGTGCCAGCAGCTTACCGACACGGGGGGAGGAGACCCAGTACTTC. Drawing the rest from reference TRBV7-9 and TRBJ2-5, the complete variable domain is DTGVSQNPRHKITKRGQNVTFRCDPISEHNRLYWYRQTLGQGPEFLTYFQNEAQLEKSRLLSDRFSAERPKGSFSTLEIQRTEQGDSAMYLCASSLPTRGEETQYFGPGTRLLVL.

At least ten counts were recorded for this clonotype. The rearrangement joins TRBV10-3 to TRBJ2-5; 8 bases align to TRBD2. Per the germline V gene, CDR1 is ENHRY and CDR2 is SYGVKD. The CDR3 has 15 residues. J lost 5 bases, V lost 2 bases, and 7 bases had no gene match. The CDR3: CAISEAAGVGETQYF. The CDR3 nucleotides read TGTGCCATCAGTGAGGCAGCGGGGGTCGGGGAGACCCAGTACTTC.

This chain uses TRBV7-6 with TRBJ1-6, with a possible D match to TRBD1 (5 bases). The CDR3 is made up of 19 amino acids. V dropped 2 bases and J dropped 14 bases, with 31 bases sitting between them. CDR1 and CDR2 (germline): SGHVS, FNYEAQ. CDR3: CASSLIPPQGKEWAFTLHF. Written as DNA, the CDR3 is TGTGCCAGCAGCTTAATCCCCCCCCAGGGAAAAGAGTGGGCCTTCACCCTCCACTTT.

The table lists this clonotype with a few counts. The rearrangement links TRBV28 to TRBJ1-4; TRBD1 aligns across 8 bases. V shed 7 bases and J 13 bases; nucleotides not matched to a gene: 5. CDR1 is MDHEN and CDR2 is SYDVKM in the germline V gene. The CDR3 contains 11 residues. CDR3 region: CASTQGTGLFF. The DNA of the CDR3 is TGTGCCAGCACTCAAGGGACAGGACTGTTTTTT. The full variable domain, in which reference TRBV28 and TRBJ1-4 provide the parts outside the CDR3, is DVKVTQSSRYLVKRTGEKVFLECVQDMDHENMFWYRQDPGLGLRLIYFSYDVKMKEKGDIPEGYSVSREKKERFSLILESASTNQTSMYLCASTQGTGLFFGSGTQLSVL.

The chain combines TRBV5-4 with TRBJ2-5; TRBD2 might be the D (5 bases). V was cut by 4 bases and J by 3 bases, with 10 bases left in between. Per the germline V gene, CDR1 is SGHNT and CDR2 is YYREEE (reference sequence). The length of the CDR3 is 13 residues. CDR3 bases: TGTGCCAGCAGCCTCCGGACTGAAGAGACCCAGTACTTC. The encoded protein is CASSLRTEETQYF.

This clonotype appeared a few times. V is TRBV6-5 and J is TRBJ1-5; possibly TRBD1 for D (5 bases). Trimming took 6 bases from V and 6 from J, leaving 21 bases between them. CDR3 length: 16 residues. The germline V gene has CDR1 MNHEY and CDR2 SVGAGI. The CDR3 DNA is TGTGCCAGCAGCCGACTTGGGACGGGACGACCTCAGCCCCAGCATTTT. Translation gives CASSRLGTGRPQPQHF.